The T cell receptor (beta chain) under discussion was sequenced for a study of blood T cell repertoires in COVID-19. There are a few counts of this clone. Germline V gives CDR1 SGHTA, CDR2 FQGTGA. This CDR3 has 14 amino acids. The V gene lost 5 bases and the J gene lost 4 bases, with 15 bases spanning the gap. Clones were read by immunoSEQ multiplex PCR, and TCRdb kept only the in-frame ones, dropping some. The sample includes around 220,000 clones, roughly 76% seen only once; the top ten take approximately 5%. Specimen: peripheral blood. The clonotype comes from a human donor in a cohort sampled during active COVID-19. The rearrangement uses TRBV7-3 and TRBJ2-7; a weak D match, TRBD2 (5 bases). The CDR3 DNA reads TGTGCCAGCAGCCATAGACTATCTCATTACGAGCAGTACTTC. Translation gives CASSHRLSHYEQYF. Variable domain in full (rest from reference TRBV7-3 and TRBJ2-7): GAGVSQTPSNKVTEKGKYVELRCDPISGHTALYWYRQSLGQGPEFLIYFQGTGAADDSGLPNDRFFAVRPEGSVSTLKIQRTERGDSAVYLCASSHRLSHYEQYFGPGTRLTVT.